These T cell receptor beta chains were read from a single sample in a study of response to subunit inactivated influenza vaccine. TCRdb passed the RT-PCR reads through MiXCR, listing each CDR3 protein once. Of fewer than 550,000 distinct CDR3 sequences in the sample, 25% were seen once. The source material was CD4+ T cells sorted from PBMCs, sampled 5 days after vaccination. These receptor sequences come from a middle-aged man who received an inactivated influenza vaccine. The CDR3 runs from the conserved cysteine through the conserved F or W. The D gene is left open where the match is weak. A clone size is listed for some rows: how often the clone was seen (once, few, many), or a class if it is expanded.

v_call	d_call	j_call	clone_size	cdr3_aa	cdr3_nt
TRBV6-5	TRBD2	TRBJ2-3	few	CASSYSYRLADTDTQYF	TGTGCCAGCAGTTACTCGTATCGACTAGCTGACACAGATACGCAGTATTTT
TRBV5-1	-	TRBJ2-1	few	CASSSTRYNEQFF	TGCGCCAGCAGCTCGACACGGTACAATGAGCAGTTCTTC
TRBV30	-	TRBJ2-3	once	CAWSSQGTDTQYF	TGTGCCTGGAGTTCACAGGGAACAGATACGCAGTATTTT
TRBV10-3	-	TRBJ1-5	-	CAISELGTQNQPQHF	TGTGCCATCAGTGAGCTGGGGACACAGAATCAGCCCCAGCATTTT
TRBV20-1	-	TRBJ2-1	few	CSASSYREQEHNEQFF	TGCAGTGCTAGCTCGTACCGCGAACAGGAACACAATGAGCAGTTCTTC
TRBV20-1	-	TRBJ2-3	few	CSAYDPTLSTDTQYF	TGCAGTGCGTACGACCCGACCCTTAGCACAGATACGCAGTATTTT
TRBV2	-	TRBJ2-1	few	CASSVAGTRDNEQFF	TGTGCCAGCAGCGTAGCCGGGACCAGGGACAATGAGCAGTTCTTC
TRBV4-3	TRBD1	TRBJ1-4	-	CASSHSGGQGEKLFF	TGCGCCAGCAGCCACTCAGGGGGCCAGGGTGAAAAACTGTTTTTT
TRBV19	-	TRBJ1-2	many	CASNAGANYGYTF	TGTGCCAGTAATGCCGGGGCCAACTATGGCTACACCTTC
TRBV6-1	-	TRBJ2-3	-	CASTLRGGGTDTQYF	TGTGCCAGCACCCTGAGGGGGGGTGGCACAGATACGCAGTATTTT
TRBV5-6	TRBD1	TRBJ2-2	-	CASSLRAGGEIIGELFF	TGTGCCAGCAGCTTGCGAGCAGGGGGCGAAATAATCGGGGAGCTGTTTTTT
TRBV5-1	-	TRBJ1-3	-	CASSLDYGNTIYF	TGCGCCAGCAGCTTGGATTATGGTAACACCATATATTTT
TRBV7-2	-	TRBJ2-1	few	CASSSALDRNTYNEQFF	TGTGCCAGCAGCTCCGCCTTGGACCGGAACACTTACAATGAGCAGTTCTTC
TRBV12-3/TRBV12-4	TRBD1	TRBJ1-3	few	CASSQQGSGNTIYF	TGTGCCAGCAGCCAACAGGGGTCTGGAAACACCATATATTTT
TRBV19	TRBD1	TRBJ2-2	-	CASRPGTAVTGELFF	TGTGCCAGTAGACCCGGGACAGCGGTCACCGGGGAGCTGTTTTTT
TRBV5-1	-	TRBJ1-2	-	CASSLLNADYGYTF	TGCGCCAGCAGCTTACTTAACGCTGACTATGGCTACACCTTC
TRBV21-1	-	TRBJ2-1	-	CASFLLEGLSNDQFF	TGTGCCAGCTTCCTTCTCGAGGGACTCTCTAATGACCAGTTCTTC
TRBV6-5	-	TRBJ1-3	-	CASSYGNSGNTIYF	TGTGCCAGCAGTTATGGAAACTCTGGAAACACCATATATTTT
TRBV10-3	TRBD1	TRBJ2-1	-	CAISESRGQGTNEQFF	TGTGCCATCAGTGAGTCACGAGGACAGGGGACGAATGAGCAGTTCTTC
TRBV4-1	-	TRBJ1-4	-	CASSQAGATNEKLFF	TGCGCCAGCAGCCAAGCGGGTGCAACTAATGAAAAACTGTTTTTT
TRBV5-1	TRBD1	TRBJ2-3	-	CASSLEELQGAEQYF	TGCGCCAGCAGCTTGGAGGAACTACAGGGGGCGGAGCAGTATTTT
TRBV29-1	TRBD2	TRBJ2-5	few	CSVEDRASGGREQYF	TGCAGCGTTGAAGATCGGGCTAGCGGGGGCCGGGAACAGTACTTC
TRBV6-5	-	TRBJ2-2	-	CASSYIGVAGELFF	TGTGCCAGCAGTTACATCGGGGTCGCCGGGGAGCTGTTTTTT
TRBV4-3	TRBD1	TRBJ2-4	once	CASSQDRGTGGGGDKNIQYF	TGCGCCAGCAGCCAAGATAGAGGGACAGGGGGCGGTGGAGACAAAAACATTCAGTACTTC
TRBV20-1	TRBD1	TRBJ2-5	-	CSAIVGTGGSKTQYF	TGCAGTGCTATCGTAGGGACAGGGGGGTCTAAGACCCAGTACTTC
TRBV7-2	-	TRBJ2-3	-	CASTVGGTNTDTQYF	TGTGCCAGCACCGTCGGGGGGACAAACACAGATACGCAGTATTTT
TRBV12-3/TRBV12-4	-	TRBJ1-5	few	CASSRGRNQPQHF	TGTGCCAGCTCCAGGGGCCGAAATCAGCCCCAGCATTTT
TRBV5-1	TRBD2	TRBJ2-7	few	CASSSGRRGEQYF	TGCGCCAGCAGCAGCGGGAGACGTGGCGAGCAGTACTTC
TRBV20-1	-	TRBJ2-6	-	CSAFHTPGQSVLTF	TGCAGTGCTTTTCATACCCCAGGGCAATCGGTCCTGACTTTC
TRBV12-3/TRBV12-4	TRBD1	TRBJ2-5	few	CASTRDSQETQYF	TGTGCCAGCACCCGGGACAGTCAAGAGACCCAGTACTTC
TRBV7-3	-	TRBJ2-3	-	CASSARPADTQYF	TGTGCCAGCAGCGCCCGACCGGCGGATACGCAGTATTTT
TRBV11-1	-	TRBJ2-5	once	CASSLEGVFQETQYF	TGTGCCAGCAGCTTAGAGGGGGTGTTTCAAGAGACCCAGTACTTC
TRBV7-2	-	TRBJ2-1	-	CASSFTDYNEQFF	TGTGCCAGCAGCTTTACGGACTACAATGAGCAGTTCTTC
TRBV20-1	-	TRBJ2-7	-	CSARDRAGSPSYEQYF	TGCAGTGCTAGAGATCGGGCCGGCTCCCCTTCCTACGAGCAGTACTTC
TRBV9	TRBD2	TRBJ2-1	few	CASSVGTSKTYNEQFF	TGTGCCAGCAGCGTAGGGACTAGCAAAACCTACAATGAGCAGTTCTTC
TRBV6-2/TRBV6-3	-	TRBJ2-7	few	CASSLILGRTYEQYF	TGTGCCAGCAGCCTTATACTCGGACGGACTTACGAGCAGTACTTC
TRBV20-1	TRBD1	TRBJ2-7	-	CSAPNQGASYEQYF	TGCAGTGCTCCGAATCAGGGGGCATCCTACGAGCAGTACTTC
TRBV12-3/TRBV12-4	-	TRBJ2-1	-	CASSWGTNNEQFF	TGTGCCAGCAGTTGGGGGACCAACAATGAGCAGTTCTTC
TRBV15	-	TRBJ2-3	few	CATSRAHSGATDTQYF	TGTGCCACCAGCAGAGCACATAGCGGAGCCACAGATACGCAGTATTTT
TRBV5-1	TRBD1	TRBJ1-4	few	CASSLQPGQVVEKLFF	TGCGCCAGCAGCTTACAACCGGGACAGGTAGTTGAAAAACTGTTTTTT
TRBV7-9	-	TRBJ2-3	-	CASSPVADTQYF	TGTGCCAGCAGCCCCGTGGCAGATACGCAGTATTTT
TRBV5-6	TRBD1	TRBJ2-1	-	CASRSTGTGPYQDEQFF	TGTGCCAGCAGATCAACCGGGACAGGGCCTTACCAGGATGAGCAGTTCTTC
TRBV29-1	-	TRBJ1-4	few	CSVSDGKLFF	TGCAGCGTTTCGGACGGAAAACTGTTTTTT
TRBV7-8	-	TRBJ2-7	-	CASSFVRDDEQYF	TGTGCCAGCAGCTTTGTCCGAGACGACGAGCAGTACTTC